This T cell receptor beta chain was sequenced in a study of CD8 T cells in Susac syndrome. Random hexamers were used to reverse transcribe the RNA input (roughly 0.5 to 1 ug). TCRdb called the immunoSEQ multiplex PCR reads again in MiXCR, with one record for every CDR3 protein. The sample has 100,000 to 150,000 distinct CDR3 sequences, around 95% seen once. The CDR3 length is 14 residues. Germline loops: CDR1 WSHSY, CDR2 SAAADI. The ends lost 5 bases at V and 8 bases at J; junction bases unmatched: 6. This receptor was obtained from a human donor with Susac syndrome. The chain is built from TRBV10-2 and TRBJ1-6; 7 bases fit TRBD1. The sequenced material came from CD8+ T cells from PBMCs. For the CDR3, the DNA is TGCGCCAGCAGTCCCGACAGGGAGTATTCACCCCTCCACTTT. Translated: CASSPDREYSPLHF.